The 10 T cell receptor beta chains presented below share a single source sample, sequenced in a study of blood T cell repertoires in COVID-19. Generated by immunoSEQ multiplex PCR, the TCRdb table keeps only in-frame clones and is missing some. The table lists more than 200,000 clones, roughly 90% of them singletons, with roughly 4% in the top ten. Source material: PBMCs or T cells enriched from blood (not recorded which). These TCRs come from a woman in her 30s who had recovered from COVID-19.

On this clone: At one end, the junction sequence differs from germline, possibly due to a read error. The chain uses TRBV2 and TRBJ1-2; D ambiguous. The germline gives CDR1 SNHLY, CDR2 FYNNEI. The CDR3 extends over 11 amino acids. The CDR3 DNA reads TGTGCCAGCAGAGAGGGTTTGAAGACGCCCTTC. As protein: CASREGLKTPF.

This chain uses TRBV7-6 with TRBJ2-1, with TRBD1 identical over 10 bases. Trimming took 0 bases from V and 8 from J; bases not matched to a gene: 13. Germline V gene lookup returns CDR1 SGHVS and CDR2 FNYEAQ. CDR3 length: 18 amino acids. CDR3 sequence reads: CASSLAHPRTGGNHEQFF. As DNA, the CDR3 is TGTGCCAGCAGCTTAGCGCACCCGAGGACAGGGGGAAATCATGAGCAGTTCTTC.

The chain recombines TRBV3-1 (or the pseudogene TRBV3-2) with TRBJ1-5; D remains unclear. Trimming cost V 1 base and J 6 bases, with 4 bases left between them. CDR3 length: 12 amino acids. CDR1 and CDR2 (germline): LGHDT, YNNKEL (reference sequence). The CDR3 nucleotides read TGTGCCAGCAGCCAAGGCGGTCAGCCCCAGCATTTT. Amino acids: CASSQGGQPQHF.

The rearrangement links TRBV7-9 to TRBJ2-7, with D unresolved. Germline loops: CDR1 SEHNR, CDR2 FQNEAQ (reference sequence). The CDR3 covers 14 residues. V dropped 2 bases and J dropped 6 bases, with 14 bases sitting between them. CDR3 region: CASSLIGRVGEQYF. The CDR3 nucleotides are TGTGCCAGCAGCTTAATCGGCCGGGTAGGCGAGCAGTACTTC.

This chain uses TRBV28 with TRBJ1-3; 9 bases match TRBD1. This CDR3 region has 17 residues. Germline V lookup: CDR1 MDHEN, CDR2 SYDVKM. V gave up 3 bases and J gave up 0 bases; unmatched junction bases: 6. CDR3 sequence reads: CASSFLGQGFSGNTIYF. The CDR3 bases are TGTGCCAGCAGTTTCTTGGGACAGGGCTTCTCTGGAAACACCATATATTTT.

The V and J genes are TRBV10-3 and TRBJ1-5; D unclear. This CDR3 is built from 16 residues. Trimming stripped 6 bases from V and 4 bases from J, with 19 bases between. CDR1 is ENHRY and CDR2 is SYGVKD in the germline V gene. Written as DNA, the CDR3 is TGTGCCATCAGCGGAGGAGGGCCCAGCAGTAATCAGCCCCAGCATTTT. Protein product: CAISGGGPSSNQPQHF.

V usage is TRBV28 and J usage is TRBJ2-7; D unresolved. Per the germline V gene, CDR1 is MDHEN and CDR2 is SYDVKM. There are 11 residues in the CDR3. V lost 6 bases and J 4 bases, leaving 7 bases between the germline ends. This CDR3 reads CASRHNYEQYF. The CDR3 DNA reads as TGTGCCAGCAGGCACAATTACGAGCAGTACTTC.

V usage is TRBV5-8 and J usage is TRBJ1-2; a weak D match, TRBD1 (5 bases). Germline V gives CDR1 SGHTS, CDR2 YDEGEE. V dropped 4 bases and J dropped 4 bases, with 8 bases sitting between them. The CDR3 contains 12 residues. The CDR3 protein is CASSGDSYGYTF. CDR3 sequence (DNA): TGTGCCAGCAGCGGAGACAGCTATGGCTACACCTTC.

The gene calls are TRBV5-6 and TRBJ2-3; D may be TRBD2 (5 bases). This CDR3 comprises 14 residues. V was clipped by 4 bases and J by 2 bases, with 11 bases between them. In germline, CDR1 is SGHDT, CDR2 YYEEEE. This CDR3 reads CASSAGVYTDTQYF. CDR3 in DNA: TGTGCCAGCAGCGCCGGGGTCTACACAGATACGCAGTATTTT. Full variable domain (remainder filled in from reference TRBV5-6 and TRBJ2-3): DAGVTQSPTHLIKTRGQQVTLRCSPKSGHDTVSWYQQALGQGPQFIFQYYEEEERQRGNFPDRFSGHQFPNYSSELNVNALLLGDSALYLCASSAGVYTDTQYFGPGTRLTVL.

CDR3 amino acids: CASSLTGTSGVNEQFF. Here the CDR3 DNA reads TGTGCCAGCAGCTTAACCGGGACTAGCGGGGTAAATGAGCAGTTCTTC. The chain combines TRBV7-2 with TRBJ2-1; the match to TRBD2 covers 13 bases. V lost 2 bases and J lost 7; bases outside the gene matches: 5. This CDR3 comprises 16 residues. Germline V gives CDR1 SGHTA, CDR2 FQGNSA.